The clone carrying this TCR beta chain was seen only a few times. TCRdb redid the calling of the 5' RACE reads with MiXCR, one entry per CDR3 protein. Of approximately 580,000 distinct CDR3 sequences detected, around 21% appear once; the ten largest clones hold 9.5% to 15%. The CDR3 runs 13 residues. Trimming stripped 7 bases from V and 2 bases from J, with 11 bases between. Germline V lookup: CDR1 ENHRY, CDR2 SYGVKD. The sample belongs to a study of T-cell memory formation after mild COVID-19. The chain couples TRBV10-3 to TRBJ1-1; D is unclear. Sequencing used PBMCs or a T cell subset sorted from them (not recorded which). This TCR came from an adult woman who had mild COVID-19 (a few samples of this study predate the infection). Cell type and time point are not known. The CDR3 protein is CAITEGINTEAFF. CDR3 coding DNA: TGTGCCATCACCGAAGGTATTAACACTGAAGCTTTCTTT.